The table lists the clone carrying this TCR beta chain with a few counts. The antigen remains unidentified. Amplification targeted TCR beta CDR3 regions from RNA transcripts. Carried out on the TCR CDR3, a first-round RT-PCR used the HTBI primer set. MiXCR, run by TCRdb on the multiplex PCR reads, gives a single entry per CDR3 protein. Of about 480,000 distinct CDR3 sequences in the sample, less than 25% are singletons; the top ten hold approximately 11%. This CDR3 is built from 14 residues. CDR1 DFQATT and CDR2 SNEGSKA come from the germline V gene (reference sequence). The V end lost 0 bases, the J end lost 3 bases, and 12 bases lay between the germline ends. The source of the sample is a study of T cells in Graves' hyperthyroidism and ophthalmopathy. Study conclusions and caveats: Blood also contained most expanded thyroid clonotypes above 0.001. In validation, the model predicted ophthalmopathy. These predictions came a median about 6.2 months before onset.

This receptor was identified in a woman in her twenties or thirties with Graves' ophthalmopathy. V usage is TRBV20-1 and J usage is TRBJ2-7; D gene uncertain. The sample comprised blood. The CDR3 DNA sequence: TGCAGTGCTAGAGATAGGGTAGCTGTCTACGAGCAGTACTTC. It translates to CSARDRVAVYEQYF.